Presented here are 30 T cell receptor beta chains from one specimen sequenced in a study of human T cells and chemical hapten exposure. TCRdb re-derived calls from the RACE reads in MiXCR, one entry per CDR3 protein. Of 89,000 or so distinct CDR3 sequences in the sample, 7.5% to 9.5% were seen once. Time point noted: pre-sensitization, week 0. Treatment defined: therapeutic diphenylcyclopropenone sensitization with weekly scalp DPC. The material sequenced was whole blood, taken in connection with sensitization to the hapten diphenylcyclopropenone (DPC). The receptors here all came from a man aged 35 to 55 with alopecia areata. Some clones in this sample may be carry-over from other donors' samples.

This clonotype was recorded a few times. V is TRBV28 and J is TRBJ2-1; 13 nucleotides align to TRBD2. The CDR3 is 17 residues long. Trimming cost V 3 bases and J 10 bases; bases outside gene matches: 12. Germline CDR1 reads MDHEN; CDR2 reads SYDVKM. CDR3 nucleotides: TGTGCCAGCAGTTTTTCCAAAACTAGCGGGAGGGCCAAGGAGCAGTTCTTC. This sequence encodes CASSFSKTSGRAKEQFF. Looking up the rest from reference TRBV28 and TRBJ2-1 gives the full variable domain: DVKVTQSSRYLVKRTGEKVFLECVQDMDHENMFWYRQDPGLGLRLIYFSYDVKMKEKGDIPEGYSVSREKKERFSLILESASTNQTSMYLCASSFSKTSGRAKEQFFGPGTRLTVL.

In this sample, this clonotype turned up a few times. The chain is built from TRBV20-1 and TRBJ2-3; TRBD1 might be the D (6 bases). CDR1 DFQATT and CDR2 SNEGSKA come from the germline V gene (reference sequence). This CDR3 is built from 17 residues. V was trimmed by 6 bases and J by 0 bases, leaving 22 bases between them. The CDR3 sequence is CSAERGGARPSTDTQYF. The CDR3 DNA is TGCAGTGCGGAGAGAGGGGGAGCGCGACCTAGCACAGATACGCAGTATTTT.

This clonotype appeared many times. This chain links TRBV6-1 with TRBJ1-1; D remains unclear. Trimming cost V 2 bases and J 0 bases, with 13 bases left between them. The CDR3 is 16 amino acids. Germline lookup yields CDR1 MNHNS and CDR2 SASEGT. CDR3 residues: CASSERGSGLNTEAFF. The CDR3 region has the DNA TGTGCCAGCAGTGAACGGGGAAGTGGGCTGAACACTGAAGCTTTCTTT.

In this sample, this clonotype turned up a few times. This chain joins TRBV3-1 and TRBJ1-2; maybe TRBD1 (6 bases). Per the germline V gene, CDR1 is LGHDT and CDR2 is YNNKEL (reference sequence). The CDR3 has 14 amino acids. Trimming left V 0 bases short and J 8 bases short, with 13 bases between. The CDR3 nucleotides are TGTGCCAGCAGCCAAGACGGAGGGGGAGACGGCTACACCTTC. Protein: CASSQDGGGDGYTF.

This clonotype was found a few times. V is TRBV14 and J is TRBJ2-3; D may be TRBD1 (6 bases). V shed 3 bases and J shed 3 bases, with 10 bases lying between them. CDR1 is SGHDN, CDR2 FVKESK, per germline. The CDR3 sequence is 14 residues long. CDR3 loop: CASSQTGPTDTQYF. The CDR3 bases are TGTGCCAGCAGCCAGACAGGTCCGACAGATACGCAGTATTTT. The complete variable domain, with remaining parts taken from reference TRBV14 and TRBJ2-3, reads EAGVTQFPSHSVIEKGQTVTLRCDPISGHDNLYWYRRVMGKEIKFLLHFVKESKQDESGMPNNRFLAERTGGTYSTLKVQPAELEDSGVYFCASSQTGPTDTQYFGPGTRLTVL.

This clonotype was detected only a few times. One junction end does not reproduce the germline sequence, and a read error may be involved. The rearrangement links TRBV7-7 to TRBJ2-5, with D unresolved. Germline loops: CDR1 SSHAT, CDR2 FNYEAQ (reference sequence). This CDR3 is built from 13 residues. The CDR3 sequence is CASSLPQGETQYF. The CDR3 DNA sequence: TGTGCTAGCAGCTTACCCCAAGGGGAGACCCAGTACTTC.

The CDR3 DNA follows: TGCGCCAGCAGCCAAGATTATGATGAGCAGTTCTTC. Its protein product is CASSQDYDEQFF. This chain uses TRBV4-3 with TRBJ2-1; D remains unclear. Germline V lookup: CDR1 LGHNA, CDR2 YSLEER. This CDR3 has 12 residues. The V end was cut by 0 bases, the J end by 8 bases, with 5 bases between.

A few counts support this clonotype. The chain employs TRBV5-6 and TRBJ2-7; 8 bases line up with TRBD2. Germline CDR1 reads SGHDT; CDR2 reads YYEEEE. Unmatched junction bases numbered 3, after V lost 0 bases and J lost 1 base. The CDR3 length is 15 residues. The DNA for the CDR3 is TGTGCCAGCAGCTTGGTGGCTAGCGGGTCCTACGAGCAGTACTTC. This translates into CASSLVASGSYEQYF.

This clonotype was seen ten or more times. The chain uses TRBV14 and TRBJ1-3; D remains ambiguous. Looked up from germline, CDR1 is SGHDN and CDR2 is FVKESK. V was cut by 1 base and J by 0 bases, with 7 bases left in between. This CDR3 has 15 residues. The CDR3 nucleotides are TGTGCCAGCAGCCAAGGGCCAGCCTCTGGAAACACCATATATTTT. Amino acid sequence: CASSQGPASGNTIYF.

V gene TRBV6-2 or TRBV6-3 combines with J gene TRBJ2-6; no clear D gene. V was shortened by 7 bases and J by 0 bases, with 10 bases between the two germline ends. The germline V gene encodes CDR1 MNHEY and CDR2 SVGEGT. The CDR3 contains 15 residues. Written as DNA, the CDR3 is TGTGCCAGCACTCCGTACTTCTCTGGGGCCAACGTCCTGACTTTC. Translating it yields CASTPYFSGANVLTF.

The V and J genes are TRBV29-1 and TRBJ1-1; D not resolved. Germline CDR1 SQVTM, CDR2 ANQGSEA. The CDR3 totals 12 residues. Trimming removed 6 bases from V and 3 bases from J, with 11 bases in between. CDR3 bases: TGCAGCGTCTCCCAGGCGGACACTGAAGCTTTCTTT. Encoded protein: CSVSQADTEAFF.

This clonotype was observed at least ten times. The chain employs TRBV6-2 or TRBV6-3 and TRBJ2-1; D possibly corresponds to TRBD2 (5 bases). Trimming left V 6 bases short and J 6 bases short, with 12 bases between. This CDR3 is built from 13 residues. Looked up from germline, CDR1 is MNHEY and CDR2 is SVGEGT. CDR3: CASRGVTSNEQFF. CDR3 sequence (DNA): TGTGCCAGCAGAGGCGTAACTAGCAATGAGCAGTTCTTC.

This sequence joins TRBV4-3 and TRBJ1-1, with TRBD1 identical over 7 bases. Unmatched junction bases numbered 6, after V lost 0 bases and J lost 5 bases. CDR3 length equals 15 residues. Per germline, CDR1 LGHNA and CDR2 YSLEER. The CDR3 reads CASSQDEGADTEAFF. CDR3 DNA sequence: TGCGCCAGCAGCCAAGATGAGGGGGCGGATACTGAAGCTTTCTTT.

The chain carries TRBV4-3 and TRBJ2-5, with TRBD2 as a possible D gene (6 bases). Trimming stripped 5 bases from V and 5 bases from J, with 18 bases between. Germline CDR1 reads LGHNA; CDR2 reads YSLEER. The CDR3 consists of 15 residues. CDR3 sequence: CASSAIAGSTETQYF. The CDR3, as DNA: TGCGCCAGCAGCGCAATTGCCGGGAGCACCGAGACCCAGTACTTC.

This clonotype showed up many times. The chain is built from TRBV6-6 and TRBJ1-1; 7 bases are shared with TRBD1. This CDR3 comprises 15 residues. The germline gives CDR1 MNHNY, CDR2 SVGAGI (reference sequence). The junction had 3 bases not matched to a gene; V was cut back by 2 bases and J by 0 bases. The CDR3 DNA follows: TGTGCCAGCAGTTACGGAGACAGGGTGAACACTGAAGCTTTCTTT. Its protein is CASSYGDRVNTEAFF.

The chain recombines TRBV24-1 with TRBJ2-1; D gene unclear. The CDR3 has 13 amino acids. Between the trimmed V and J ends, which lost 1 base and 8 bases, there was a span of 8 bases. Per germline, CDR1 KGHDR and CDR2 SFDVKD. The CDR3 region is CATSDFLADEQFF. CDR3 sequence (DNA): TGTGCCACCAGTGATTTTCTTGCAGATGAGCAGTTCTTC.

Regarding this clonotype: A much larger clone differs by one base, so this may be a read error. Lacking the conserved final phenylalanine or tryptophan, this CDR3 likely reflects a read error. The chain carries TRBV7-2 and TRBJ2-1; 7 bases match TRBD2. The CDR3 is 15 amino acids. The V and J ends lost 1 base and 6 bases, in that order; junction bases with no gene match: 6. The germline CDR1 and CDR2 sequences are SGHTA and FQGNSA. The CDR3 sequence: CASSLEAGLGNEQFL. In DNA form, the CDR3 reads TGTGCCAGCAGCTTAGAAGCGGGACTGGGCAATGAGCAGTTCCTC.

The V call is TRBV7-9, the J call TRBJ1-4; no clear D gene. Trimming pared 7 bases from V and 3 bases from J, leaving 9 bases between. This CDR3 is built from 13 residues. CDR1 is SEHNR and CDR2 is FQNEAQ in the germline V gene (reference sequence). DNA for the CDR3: TGTGCCAGCATGGGGAACGCTAATGAAAAACTGTTTTTT. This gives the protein CASMGNANEKLFF.

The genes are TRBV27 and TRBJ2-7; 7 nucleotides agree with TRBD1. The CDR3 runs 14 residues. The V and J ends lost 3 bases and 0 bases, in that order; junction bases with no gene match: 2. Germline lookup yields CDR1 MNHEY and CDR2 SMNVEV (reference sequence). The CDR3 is CASSFRDSSYEQYF. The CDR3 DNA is TGTGCCAGCAGTTTCCGGGACAGCTCCTACGAGCAGTACTTC.

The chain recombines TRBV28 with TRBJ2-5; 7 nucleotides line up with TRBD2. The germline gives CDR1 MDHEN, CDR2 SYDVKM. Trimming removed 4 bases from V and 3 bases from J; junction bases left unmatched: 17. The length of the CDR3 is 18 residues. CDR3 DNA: TGTGCCAGCAGTTATGCGGGGGTCACGGGAGTGGAGAAAGAGACCCAGTACTTC. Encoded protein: CASSYAGVTGVEKETQYF.

For the CDR3, the DNA is TGTGCCAGCAGTGAAGTCCGGGGGGCCCTACAAGAGCAGTACTTC. It yields the protein CASSEVRGALQEQYF. The chain combines TRBV6-1 with TRBJ2-7; tentative D call: TRBD2 (7 bases). CDR3 size: 15 residues. With 1 base removed from V and 7 bases from J, the gap between germline ends came to 17 bases. The germline CDR1 and CDR2 sequences are MNHNS and SASEGT.

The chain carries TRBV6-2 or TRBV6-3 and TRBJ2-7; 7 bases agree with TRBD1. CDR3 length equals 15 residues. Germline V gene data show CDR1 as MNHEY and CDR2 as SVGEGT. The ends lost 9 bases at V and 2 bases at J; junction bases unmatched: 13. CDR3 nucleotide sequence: TGTGCCAGTATGGCAAAGGGACAGACCACCTACGAGCAGTACGTC. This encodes CASMAKGQTTYEQYV.

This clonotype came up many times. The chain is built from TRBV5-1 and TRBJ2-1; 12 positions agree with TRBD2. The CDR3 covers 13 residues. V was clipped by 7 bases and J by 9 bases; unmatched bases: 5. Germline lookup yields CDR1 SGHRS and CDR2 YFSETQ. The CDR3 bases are TGCGCCAGCGCTAGCGGGAGGGTTGGTGAGCAGTTCTTC. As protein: CASASGRVGEQFF.

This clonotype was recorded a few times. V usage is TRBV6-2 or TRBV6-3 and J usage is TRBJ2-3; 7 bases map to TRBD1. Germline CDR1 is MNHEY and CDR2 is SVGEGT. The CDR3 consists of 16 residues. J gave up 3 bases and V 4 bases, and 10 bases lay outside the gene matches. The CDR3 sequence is CASSSLPGQTTDTQYF. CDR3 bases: TGTGCCAGCAGTTCACTACCGGGACAGACGACAGATACGCAGTATTTT.

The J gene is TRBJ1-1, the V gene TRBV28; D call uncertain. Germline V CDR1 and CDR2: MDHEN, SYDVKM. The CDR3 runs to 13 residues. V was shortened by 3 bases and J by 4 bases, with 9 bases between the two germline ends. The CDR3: CASSFPPGTEAFF. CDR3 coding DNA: TGTGCCAGCAGTTTCCCGCCCGGCACTGAAGCTTTCTTT.

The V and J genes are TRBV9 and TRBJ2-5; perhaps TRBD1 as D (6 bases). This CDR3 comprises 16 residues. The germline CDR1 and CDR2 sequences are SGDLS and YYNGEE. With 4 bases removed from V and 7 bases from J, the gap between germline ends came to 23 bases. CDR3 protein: CASSPERQETSGTQYF. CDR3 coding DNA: TGTGCCAGCAGCCCGGAACGACAGGAAACTAGTGGGACCCAGTACTTC.

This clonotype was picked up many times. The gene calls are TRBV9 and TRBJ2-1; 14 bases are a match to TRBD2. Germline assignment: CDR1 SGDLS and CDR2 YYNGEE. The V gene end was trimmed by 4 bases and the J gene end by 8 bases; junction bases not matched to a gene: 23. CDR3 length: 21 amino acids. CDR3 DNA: TGTGCCAGCAGCCAAAATATCCACCCCGAGACCGGGACTAGCGGGAGTTATGAGCAGTTCTTC. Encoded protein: CASSQNIHPETGTSGSYEQFF.

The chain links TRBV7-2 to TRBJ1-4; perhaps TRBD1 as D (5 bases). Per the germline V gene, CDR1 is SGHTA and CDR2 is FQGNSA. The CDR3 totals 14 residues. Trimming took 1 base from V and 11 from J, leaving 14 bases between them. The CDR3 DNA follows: TGTGCCAGCAGCTTAGGGCAGGGCCCCTCTAAACTGTTTTTT. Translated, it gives CASSLGQGPSKLFF.

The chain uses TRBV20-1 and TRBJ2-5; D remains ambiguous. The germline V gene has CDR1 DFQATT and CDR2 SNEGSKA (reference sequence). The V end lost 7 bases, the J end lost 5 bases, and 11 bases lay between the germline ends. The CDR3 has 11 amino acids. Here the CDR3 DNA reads TGCAGTGTTTCCGAGGTCGAGACCCAGTACTTC. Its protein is CSVSEVETQYF.

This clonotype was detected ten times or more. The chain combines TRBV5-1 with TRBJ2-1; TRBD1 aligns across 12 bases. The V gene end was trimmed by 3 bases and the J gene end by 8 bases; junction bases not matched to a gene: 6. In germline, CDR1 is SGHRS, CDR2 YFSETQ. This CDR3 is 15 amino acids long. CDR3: CASSSGTGGWDEQFF. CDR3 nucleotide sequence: TGCGCCAGCAGCTCCGGGACAGGGGGCTGGGATGAGCAGTTCTTC. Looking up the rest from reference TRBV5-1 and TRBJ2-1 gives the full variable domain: KAGVTQTPRYLIKTRGQQVTLSCSPISGHRSVSWYQQTPGQGLQFLFEYFSETQRNKGNFPGRFSGRQFSNSRSEMNVSTLELGDSALYLCASSSGTGGWDEQFFGPGTRLTVL.